This TCR beta chain stems from a study of CXCR3-negative and CXCR3-positive naive CD8 T cells. The wider study: Across all libraries, TRB reads numbered around 140 million, with about 1.5 +/- 0.3 million in each library. Broader study findings: CXCR3-positive naive cells had more hydrophobic TRB CDR3s than CXCR3-negative naive cells.

For this clonotype: Its antigen is still unknown.

UMI-labeled TRB cDNA libraries were prepared by 5' RACE. Reanalyzing the 5' RACE reads, TCRdb keeps one entry per CDR3 protein, without DNA. Its clone listing holds fewer than 80,000 distinct CDR3 sequences. CDR3 length: 15 amino acids. Germline CDR1 reads ENHRY; CDR2 reads SYGVKD. The sample comprised naive CXCR3- CD8+ T cells from blood. Subset in this sample: CD45RO-CCR7+CD27+CD95- naive CD8+ T cells lacking CXCR3 (TNR3-). The chain employs TRBV10-3 and TRBJ2-1; the TRBD1 assignment by TCRdb is unverifiable without DNA. This receptor was obtained from a human donor in good health. Some clones in this sample may be carry-over from other donors' samples. CDR3: CAISESRGAHNEQFF.